The 22 T cell receptor beta chains in this list originate from one sample, sequenced in a study of cytotoxic CD8 clonotypes in ibrutinib-treated CLL. TCRdb's table, derived via immunoSEQ multiplex PCR, lists solely in-frame clones and lacks some. The sample yields fewer than 150,000 clones, less than 90% seen once. Sequenced material: PBMCs, taken after 24 months of ibrutinib treatment. The receptors here all came from a human donor with chronic lymphocytic leukemia.

V gene TRBV28 combines with J gene TRBJ2-5, with D tentatively TRBD2 (6 bases). Germline V gene sequence: CDR1 MDHEN, CDR2 SYDVKM. The CDR3 spans 14 residues. Trimming took off 7 bases at V and 5 bases at J, with 17 bases between the two ends. The chain's CDR3 is CASIPAVGGETQYF. The CDR3 DNA follows: TGTGCCAGCATTCCGGCAGTCGGAGGGGAGACCCAGTACTTC.

The count of this clone is one. Germline is not matched at one junction end, which may reflect a read error. V and J are TRBV5-1 and TRBJ1-5, with 8 bases lining up with TRBD1. The CDR3 covers 14 residues. CDR1 and CDR2 (germline): SGHRS, YFSETQ. CDR3 nucleotides: TGCGCCAGCAGCCCCAGGGGGCGTCATCAGTCCCAGCATTTT. This codes for CASSPRGRHQSQHF.

This chain joins TRBV30 and TRBJ1-5; D uncertain. Germline values: CDR1 GTSNPN, CDR2 SVGIG (reference sequence). Trimming pared 0 bases from V and 0 bases from J, leaving 9 bases between. The CDR3 is 15 residues long. The CDR3 loop is CAWSVGMNSNQPQHF. For the CDR3, the DNA is TGTGCCTGGAGTGTGGGGATGAATAGCAATCAGCCCCAGCATTTT. The full variable domain, completed using reference TRBV30 and TRBJ1-5, is SQTIHQWPATLVQPVGSPLSLECTVEGTSNPNLYWYRQAAGRGLQLLFYSVGIGQISSEVPQNLSASRPQDRQFILSSKKLLLSDSGFYLCAWSVGMNSNQPQHFGDGTRLSIL.

The chain is built from TRBV6-1 and TRBJ1-2; D unclear. This CDR3 has 19 amino acids. With 3 bases removed from V and 0 bases from J, the gap between germline ends came to 23 bases. Germline V gives CDR1 MNHNS, CDR2 SASEGT. CDR3 residues: CASSDKLFGVSGANYGYTF. The CDR3 nucleotides read TGTGCCAGCAGTGATAAGTTGTTCGGGGTGTCGGGAGCTAACTATGGCTACACCTTC.

This chain uses TRBV5-1 with TRBJ1-1, with D maybe TRBD1 (5 bases). V was shortened by 4 bases and J by 0 bases, with 13 bases between the two germline ends. Germline V gives CDR1 SGHRS, CDR2 YFSETQ. This CDR3 has 15 residues. The CDR3 loop reads CASSGAASMNTEAFF. CDR3 DNA sequence: TGCGCCAGCAGCGGGGCAGCAAGCATGAACACTGAAGCTTTCTTT.

The V gene is TRBV5-1, the J gene TRBJ1-2; D is undetermined. CDR1 is SGHRS and CDR2 is YFSETQ in the germline V gene. Deletions cut 2 bases from V and 4 bases from J, with 15 bases between. This CDR3 is built from 15 residues. The CDR3 sequence is CASSFYPGGVYGYTF. In DNA form, the CDR3 reads TGCGCCAGCAGCTTTTATCCGGGAGGCGTCTATGGCTACACCTTC.

This chain joins TRBV6-5 and TRBJ2-7; the match to TRBD1 covers 7 bases. The V gene end was trimmed by 6 bases and the J gene end by 6 bases; junction bases not matched to a gene: 8. CDR1 is MNHEY and CDR2 is SVGAGI in the germline V gene. The CDR3 contains 13 residues. The DNA of the CDR3 is TGTGCCAGCAGCGTTCGGGACAGCCTCGAGCAGTACTTC. Residues: CASSVRDSLEQYF.

The V and J genes are TRBV6-6 and TRBJ2-1; 8 positions match TRBD1. This CDR3 has 15 residues. V gave up 5 bases and J gave up 7 bases; unmatched junction bases: 10. Germline CDR1 and CDR2: MNHNY and SVGAGI (reference sequence). CDR3 in amino acids: CASSHRTGFGNEQFF. CDR3 coding DNA: TGTGCCAGCAGTCATCGGACAGGGTTTGGGAATGAGCAGTTCTTC.

The V gene is TRBV7-8, the J gene TRBJ1-2, with D possibly matching TRBD1 (5 bases). V was trimmed by 1 base and J by 11 bases, leaving 11 bases between them. The germline V gene has CDR1 SGHVS and CDR2 FQNEAQ. The CDR3 spans 12 residues. As DNA, the CDR3 is TGTGCCAGCAGCTTAGGTGGGGGAGCGTACACCTTC. Its translation: CASSLGGGAYTF.

This clone has only one observation. The V and J genes are TRBV30 and TRBJ1-1; 7 nucleotides agree with TRBD1. V gave up 4 bases and J gave up 5 bases; unmatched junction bases: 10. The CDR3 has 14 residues. The germline V gene has CDR1 GTSNPN and CDR2 SVGIG (reference sequence). CDR3 DNA: TGTGCCTGGAACCCGGGGACAGCTAGTACTGAAGCTTTCTTT. Translation: CAWNPGTASTEAFF. The entire variable domain, with the rest obtained from reference TRBV30 and TRBJ1-1, is as follows: SQTIHQWPATLVQPVGSPLSLECTVEGTSNPNLYWYRQAAGRGLQLLFYSVGIGQISSEVPQNLSASRPQDRQFILSSKKLLLSDSGFYLCAWNPGTASTEAFFGQGTRLTVV.

This sequence joins TRBV9 and TRBJ2-3; D remains ambiguous. The CDR3 spans 14 residues. The ends were cut back, 4 bases at V and 4 bases at J, with 13 bases in the middle. The V gene's germline CDR1 is SGDLS and CDR2 YYNGEE. The CDR3 region has the DNA TGTGCCAGCAGCCCGAGCCCTTCGGCAGATACGCAGTATTTT. Translating it yields CASSPSPSADTQYF. The full variable domain, in which reference TRBV9 and TRBJ2-3 provide the parts outside the CDR3, is DSGVTQTPKHLITATGQRVTLRCSPRSGDLSVYWYQQSLDQGLQFLIQYYNGEERAKGNILERFSAQQFPDLHSELNLSSLELGDSALYFCASSPSPSADTQYFGPGTRLTVL.

V is TRBV7-3 and J is TRBJ1-2; unclear D gene. CDR1 is SGHTA and CDR2 is FQGTGA in the germline V gene. Trimming removed 5 bases from V and 6 bases from J, with 13 bases in between. This CDR3 has 13 amino acids. The CDR3 bases are TGTGCCAGCAGCACCGTGGTGGGCGATGGCTACACCTTC. Translated, it gives CASSTVVGDGYTF.

This chain uses TRBV10-3 with TRBJ2-2, with D uncertain. This CDR3 has 14 amino acids. Trimming cost V 10 bases and J 3 bases, with 15 bases left between them. Per germline, CDR1 ENHRY and CDR2 SYGVKD. This CDR3 reads CATLIRADTGELFF. The CDR3 DNA reads TGTGCCACCCTGATTCGCGCCGACACCGGGGAGCTGTTTTTT.

The V gene is TRBV6-6, the J gene TRBJ2-7, with 9 nucleotides matching TRBD1. Germline V gene lookup returns CDR1 MNHNY and CDR2 SVGAGI (reference sequence). The J segment lost 0 bases and the V segment lost 2 bases, leaving 2 bases of the junction unmatched. The CDR3 runs 15 residues. Here the CDR3 reads CASSYPGQGSYEQYF. The CDR3 region has the DNA TGTGCCAGCAGTTACCCGGGACAGGGCTCCTACGAGCAGTACTTC.

The rearrangement joins TRBV7-9 to TRBJ2-5; D might be TRBD1 or TRBD2, each matching 5 bases. This CDR3 has 16 amino acids. From germline, CDR1 is SEHNR and CDR2 FQNEAQ (reference sequence). V dropped 2 bases and J dropped 3 bases, with 16 bases sitting between them. In DNA form, the CDR3 reads TGTGCCAGCAGCTTACTTTTTGGGGACGGAAAAGAGACCCAGTACTTC. This codes for CASSLLFGDGKETQYF.

V and J are TRBV5-1 and TRBJ1-6, with 7 bases that match TRBD1. CDR1 and CDR2 (germline): SGHRS, YFSETQ. The CDR3 loop spans 15 amino acids. Germline trimming cut 4 bases from V and 7 bases from J; bases unmatched to any gene: 8. The chain's CDR3 is CASSLYSGGNSPLHF. The CDR3 bases are TGCGCCAGCAGCCTGTACTCAGGGGGAAATTCACCCCTCCACTTT.

The CDR3 nucleotides read TGTGCCAGCAGCCCCCAGGGGCGCTCTGGGGCCAACGTCCTGACTTTC. Its protein is CASSPQGRSGANVLTF. The V call is TRBV5-6, the J call TRBJ2-6, with D perhaps TRBD1 (6 bases). Per the germline V gene, CDR1 is SGHDT and CDR2 is YYEEEE. Trimming cost V 4 bases and J 0 bases, with 11 bases left between them. This CDR3 is 16 amino acids long.

The chain has TRBV7-9 and TRBJ2-2; D remains ambiguous. The germline V gene encodes CDR1 SEHNR and CDR2 FQNEAQ (reference sequence). The CDR3 runs to 16 residues. V shed 4 bases and J shed 6 bases, with 18 bases lying between them. The DNA for the CDR3 is TGTGCCAGCAGCTCCCAGACCGGGCCCTCGCCCGGGGAGCTGTTTTTT. Protein product: CASSSQTGPSPGELFF.

The gene calls are TRBV2 and TRBJ2-7, with D perhaps assigned TRBD1 or TRBD2 (6 bases each). Germline V gene lookup returns CDR1 SNHLY and CDR2 FYNNEI. V was pared by 7 bases and J by 3 bases, with 16 bases between. This CDR3 is 14 amino acids long. CDR3 sequence: CASNPPGAFYEQYF. In DNA form, the CDR3 reads TGTGCCAGCAATCCCCCGGGGGCGTTCTACGAGCAGTACTTC.

Remarks on this clone: Relative to the germline gene, one junction end is altered; a read error may explain this. The chain employs TRBV12-5 and TRBJ1-1; 8 bases are a match to TRBD1. CDR1 is LGHNT, CDR2 FRNRAP, per germline. The CDR3 is 13 amino acids. CDR3 sequence reads: CASGLGQAYVLGF. The CDR3 nucleotides are TGTGCTAGTGGCCTGGGACAGGCTTATGTCTTGGGGTTT.

The V call is TRBV2, the J call TRBJ2-3; TRBD2 agrees at 13 bases. From germline, CDR1 is SNHLY and CDR2 FYNNEI. This CDR3 has 15 residues. Unmatched junction bases numbered 3, after V lost 4 bases and J lost 5 bases. The CDR3 DNA reads TGTGCCAGCAGTGTGGGACTAGCGGGGCAAGATACGCAGTATTTT. Its protein is CASSVGLAGQDTQYF.

The J gene is TRBJ2-1, the V gene TRBV5-5; no clear D. The CDR3 sequence is 16 residues long. Per the germline V gene, CDR1 is SGHKS and CDR2 is YYEKEE (reference sequence). V was cut by 5 bases and J by 1 base, with 16 bases left in between. The CDR3 region has the DNA TGTGCCAGCAGTTCACAAATAGGACGGTCCTACAATGAGCAGTTCTTC. As protein: CASSSQIGRSYNEQFF.